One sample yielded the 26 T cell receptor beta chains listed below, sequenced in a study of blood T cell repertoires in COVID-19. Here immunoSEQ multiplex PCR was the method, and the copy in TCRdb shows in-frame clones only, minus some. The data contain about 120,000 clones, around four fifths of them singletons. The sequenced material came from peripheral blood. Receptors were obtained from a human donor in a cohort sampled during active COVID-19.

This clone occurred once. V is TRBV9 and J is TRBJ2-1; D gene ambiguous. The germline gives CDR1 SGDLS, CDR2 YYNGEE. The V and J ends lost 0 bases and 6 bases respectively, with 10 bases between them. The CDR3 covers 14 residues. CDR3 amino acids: CASSVVLASNEQFF. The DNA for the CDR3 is TGTGCCAGCAGCGTAGTCTTGGCTAGCAATGAGCAGTTCTTC.

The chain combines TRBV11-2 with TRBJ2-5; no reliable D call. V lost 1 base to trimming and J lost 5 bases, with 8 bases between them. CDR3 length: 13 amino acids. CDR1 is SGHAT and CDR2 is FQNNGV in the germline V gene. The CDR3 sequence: CASSLAPAETQYF. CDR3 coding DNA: TGTGCCAGCAGCTTAGCGCCAGCGGAGACCCAGTACTTC.

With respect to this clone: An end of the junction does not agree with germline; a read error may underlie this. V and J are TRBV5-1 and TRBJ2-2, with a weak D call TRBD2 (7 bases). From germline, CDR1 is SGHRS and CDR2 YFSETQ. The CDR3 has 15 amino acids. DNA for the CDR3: TGCGCCCGCAGAAGGGGGGGGCCTTCCACCGGGGAGCTGTTTTTT. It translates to CARRRGGPSTGELFF.

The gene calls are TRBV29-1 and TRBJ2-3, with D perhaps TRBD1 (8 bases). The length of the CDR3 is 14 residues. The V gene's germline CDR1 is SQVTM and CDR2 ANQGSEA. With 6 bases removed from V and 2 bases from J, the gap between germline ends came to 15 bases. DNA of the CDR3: TGCAGCGTGACAGGGGAGGGACCCACAGATACGCAGTATTTT. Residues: CSVTGEGPTDTQYF.

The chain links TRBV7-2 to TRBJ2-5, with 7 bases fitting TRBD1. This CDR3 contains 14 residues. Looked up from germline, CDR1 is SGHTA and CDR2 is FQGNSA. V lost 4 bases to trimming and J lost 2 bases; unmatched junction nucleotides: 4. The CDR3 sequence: CASSSRTGQETQYF. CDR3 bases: TGTGCCAGCAGCTCGCGGACAGGTCAAGAGACCCAGTACTTC.

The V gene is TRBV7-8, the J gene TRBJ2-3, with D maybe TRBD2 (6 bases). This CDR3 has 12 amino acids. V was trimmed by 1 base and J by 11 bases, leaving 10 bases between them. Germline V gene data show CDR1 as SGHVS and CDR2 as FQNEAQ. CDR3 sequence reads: CASSLEGLEQYF. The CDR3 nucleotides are TGTGCCAGCAGCTTAGAGGGACTGGAGCAGTATTTT. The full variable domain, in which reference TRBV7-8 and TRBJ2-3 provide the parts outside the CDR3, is GAGVSQSPRYKVAKRGQDVALRCDPISGHVSLFWYQQALGQGPEFLTYFQNEAQLDKSGLPSDRFFAERPEGSVSTLKIQRTQQEDSAVYLCASSLEGLEQYFGPGTRLTVL.

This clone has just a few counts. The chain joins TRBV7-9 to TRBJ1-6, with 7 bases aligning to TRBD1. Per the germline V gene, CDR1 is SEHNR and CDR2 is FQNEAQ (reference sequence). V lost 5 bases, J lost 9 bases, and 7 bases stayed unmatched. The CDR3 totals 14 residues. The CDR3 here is CASSPTGDSSPLHF. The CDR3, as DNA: TGTGCCAGCAGCCCTACAGGGGACAGTTCACCCCTCCACTTT. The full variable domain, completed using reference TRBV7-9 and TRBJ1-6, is DTGVSQNPRHKITKRGQNVTFRCDPISEHNRLYWYRQTLGQGPEFLTYFQNEAQLEKSRLLSDRFSAERPKGSFSTLEIQRTEQGDSAMYLCASSPTGDSSPLHFGNGTRLTVT.

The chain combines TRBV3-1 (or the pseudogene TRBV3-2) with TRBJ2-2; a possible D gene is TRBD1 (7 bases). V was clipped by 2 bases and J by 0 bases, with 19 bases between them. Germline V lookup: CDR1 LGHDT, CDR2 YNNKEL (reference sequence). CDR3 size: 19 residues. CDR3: CASSQPRGTGVSNTGELFF. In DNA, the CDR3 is TGTGCCAGCAGCCAACCCAGGGGGACGGGGGTTTCGAACACCGGGGAGCTGTTTTTT.

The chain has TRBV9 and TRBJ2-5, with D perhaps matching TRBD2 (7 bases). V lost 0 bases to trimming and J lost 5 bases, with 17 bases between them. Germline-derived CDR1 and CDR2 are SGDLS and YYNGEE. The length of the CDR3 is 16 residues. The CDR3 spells CASSVVGGGAWETQYF. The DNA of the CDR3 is TGTGCCAGCAGCGTAGTAGGAGGGGGGGCCTGGGAGACCCAGTACTTC.

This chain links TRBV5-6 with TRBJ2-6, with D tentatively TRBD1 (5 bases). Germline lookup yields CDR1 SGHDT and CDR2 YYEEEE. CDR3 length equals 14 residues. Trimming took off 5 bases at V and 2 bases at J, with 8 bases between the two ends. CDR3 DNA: TGTGCCAGCAGACCAGGGCCTGGGGCCAACGTCCTGACTTTC. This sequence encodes CASRPGPGANVLTF. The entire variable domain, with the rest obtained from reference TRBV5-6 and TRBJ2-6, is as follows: DAGVTQSPTHLIKTRGQQVTLRCSPKSGHDTVSWYQQALGQGPQFIFQYYEEEERQRGNFPDRFSGHQFPNYSSELNVNALLLGDSALYLCASRPGPGANVLTFGAGSRLTVL.

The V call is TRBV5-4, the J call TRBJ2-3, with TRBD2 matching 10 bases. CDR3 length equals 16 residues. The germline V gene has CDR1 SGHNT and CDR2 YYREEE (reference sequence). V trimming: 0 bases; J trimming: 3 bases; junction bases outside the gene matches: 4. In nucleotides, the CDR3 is TGTGCCAGCAGCTTGGTGTTAGCGGGGGGTACAGATACGCAGTATTTT. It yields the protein CASSLVLAGGTDTQYF.

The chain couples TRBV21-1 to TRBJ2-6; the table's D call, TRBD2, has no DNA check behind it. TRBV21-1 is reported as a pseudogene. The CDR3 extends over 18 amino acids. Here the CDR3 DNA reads TGTGCCAGCAGCAAAAAGGATGGCGGCAACTCTGGGGCCAACGTCCTGACTTTC. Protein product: CASSKKDGGNSGANVLTF.

The CDR3 loop is CASSLGLQRGPSSTDTQYF. In DNA, the CDR3 is TGTGCCAGCAGCTTAGGACTCCAGCGGGGGCCATCTAGCACAGATACGCAGTATTTT. The J gene is TRBJ2-3, the V gene TRBV7-9; 8 bases line up with TRBD2. CDR3 length equals 19 residues. Germline lookup yields CDR1 SEHNR and CDR2 FQNEAQ (reference sequence). Trimming took 1 base from V and 0 from J; bases not matched to a gene: 12.

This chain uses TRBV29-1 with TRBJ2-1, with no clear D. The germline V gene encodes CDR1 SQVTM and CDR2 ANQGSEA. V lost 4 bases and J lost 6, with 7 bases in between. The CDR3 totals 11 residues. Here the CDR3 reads CSVVPFNEQFF. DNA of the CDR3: TGCAGCGTTGTCCCCTTCAATGAGCAGTTCTTC.

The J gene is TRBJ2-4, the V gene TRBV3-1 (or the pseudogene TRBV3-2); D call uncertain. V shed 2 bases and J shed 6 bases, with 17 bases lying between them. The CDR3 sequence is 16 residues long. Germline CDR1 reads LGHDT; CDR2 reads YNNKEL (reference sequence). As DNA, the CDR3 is TGTGCCAGCAGCCAATCTGGGCAAATCTCCTTAAACATTCAGTACTTC. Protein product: CASSQSGQISLNIQYF.

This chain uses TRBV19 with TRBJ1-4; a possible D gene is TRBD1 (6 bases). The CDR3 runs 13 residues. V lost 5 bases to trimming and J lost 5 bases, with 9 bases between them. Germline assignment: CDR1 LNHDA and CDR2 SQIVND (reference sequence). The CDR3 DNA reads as TGTGCCAGTAGTTGGCAGGGGAATGAAAAACTGTTTTTT. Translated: CASSWQGNEKLFF.

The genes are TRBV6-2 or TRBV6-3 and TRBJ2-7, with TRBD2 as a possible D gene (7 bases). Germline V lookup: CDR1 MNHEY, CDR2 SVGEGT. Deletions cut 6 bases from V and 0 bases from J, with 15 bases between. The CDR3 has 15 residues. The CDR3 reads CASSPWGGGSYEQYF. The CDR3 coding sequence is TGTGCCAGCAGCCCCTGGGGAGGGGGCTCCTACGAGCAGTACTTC.

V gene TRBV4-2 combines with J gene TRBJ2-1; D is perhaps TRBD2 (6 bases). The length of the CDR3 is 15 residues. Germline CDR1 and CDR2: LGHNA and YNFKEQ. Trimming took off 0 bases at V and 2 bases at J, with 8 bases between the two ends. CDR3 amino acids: CASSQEGGAYNEQFF. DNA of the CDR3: TGTGCCAGCAGCCAAGAGGGGGGAGCCTACAATGAGCAGTTCTTC.

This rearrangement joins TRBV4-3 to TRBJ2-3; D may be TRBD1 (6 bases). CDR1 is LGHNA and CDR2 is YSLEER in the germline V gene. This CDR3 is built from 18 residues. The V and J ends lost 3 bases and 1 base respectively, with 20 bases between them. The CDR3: CASSHITLPTGRTDTQYF. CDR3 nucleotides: TGCGCCAGCAGCCATATTACCCTTCCCACAGGGCGCACAGATACGCAGTATTTT.

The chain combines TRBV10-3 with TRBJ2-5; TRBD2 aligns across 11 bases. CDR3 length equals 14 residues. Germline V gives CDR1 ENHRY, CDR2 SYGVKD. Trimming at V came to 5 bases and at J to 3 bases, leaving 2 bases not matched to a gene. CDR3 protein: CAISPTSGEETQYF. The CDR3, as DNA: TGTGCCATCAGTCCGACTAGCGGGGAAGAGACCCAGTACTTC.

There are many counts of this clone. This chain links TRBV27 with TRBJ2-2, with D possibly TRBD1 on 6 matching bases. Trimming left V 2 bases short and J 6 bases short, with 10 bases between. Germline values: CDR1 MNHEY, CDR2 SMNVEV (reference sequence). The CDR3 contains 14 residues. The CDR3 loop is CASSLNGQSGELFF. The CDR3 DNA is TGTGCCAGCAGTTTAAACGGACAGTCCGGGGAGCTGTTTTTT.

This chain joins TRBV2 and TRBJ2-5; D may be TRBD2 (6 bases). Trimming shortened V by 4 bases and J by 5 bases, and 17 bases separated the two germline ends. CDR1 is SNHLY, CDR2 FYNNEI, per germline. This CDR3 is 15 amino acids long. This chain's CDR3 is CASSGSVGGRETQYF. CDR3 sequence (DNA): TGTGCCAGCAGTGGGTCGGTGGGGGGAAGGGAGACCCAGTACTTC.

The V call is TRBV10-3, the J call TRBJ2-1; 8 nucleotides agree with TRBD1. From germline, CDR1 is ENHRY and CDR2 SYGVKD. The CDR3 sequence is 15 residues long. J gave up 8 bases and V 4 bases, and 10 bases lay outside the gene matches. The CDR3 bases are TGTGCCATCAGTGGTCAGGGGGCTAGGGGGGATGAGCAGTTCTTC. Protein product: CAISGQGARGDEQFF.

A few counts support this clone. CDR3 nucleotides: TGTGCCAGCAGCTTGAGAGTGAGACACCTCTATAATTCACCCCTCCACTTT. Protein sequence: CASSLRVRHLYNSPLHF. The chain links TRBV5-8 to TRBJ1-6; D uncertain. Germline V gives CDR1 SGHTS, CDR2 YDEGEE. This CDR3 has 17 residues. V dropped 1 base and J dropped 3 bases, with 14 bases sitting between them.

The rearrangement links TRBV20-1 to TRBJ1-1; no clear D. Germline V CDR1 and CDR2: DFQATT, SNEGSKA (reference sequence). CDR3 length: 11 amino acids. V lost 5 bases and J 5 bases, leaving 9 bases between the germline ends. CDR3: CSAPPRTEAFF. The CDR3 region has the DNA TGCAGTGCTCCTCCGAGGACTGAAGCTTTCTTT.

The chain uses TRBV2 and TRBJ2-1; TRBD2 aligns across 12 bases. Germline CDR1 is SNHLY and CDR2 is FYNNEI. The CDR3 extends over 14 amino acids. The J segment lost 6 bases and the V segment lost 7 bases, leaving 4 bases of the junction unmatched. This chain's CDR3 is CASNLAGGGNEQFF. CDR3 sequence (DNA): TGTGCCAGCAACCTAGCGGGGGGGGGCAATGAGCAGTTCTTC.